These 6 T cell receptor beta chains share one sample of origin, sequenced in a study of T cells in Graves' hyperthyroidism and ophthalmopathy. TCR beta CDR3 region amplification was performed from RNA transcripts. HTBI primers drove first-round RT-PCR of the TCR CDR3. TCRdb itself ran the multiplex PCR reads through MiXCR, one entry per CDR3 protein. The data contain roughly 280,000 distinct CDR3 sequences, approximately 15% of them singletons. The sample taken for sequencing was blood. The receptors were sampled from an older woman with Graves' ophthalmopathy.

This clonotype was counted many times. The genes are TRBV20-1 and TRBJ2-5, with D perhaps TRBD2 (6 bases). Germline CDR1 reads DFQATT; CDR2 reads SNEGSKA (reference sequence). V was cut by 0 bases and J by 5 bases, with 16 bases left in between. This CDR3 has 15 residues. The CDR3 nucleotides are TGCAGTGCTAGAGATCATCTAGCGTCTGTGGAGACCCAGTACTTC. It yields the protein CSARDHLASVETQYF.

This clonotype occurred many times. The chain has TRBV10-2 and TRBJ1-5; no firm D call. The CDR3 is 12 amino acids. V was cut by 6 bases and J by 5 bases, with 8 bases left in between. CDR1 is WSHSY and CDR2 is SAAADI in the germline V gene. The CDR3 reads CASSERHQPQHF. CDR3 DNA sequence: TGCGCCAGCAGCGAACGGCATCAGCCCCAGCATTTT.

The chain uses TRBV7-8 and TRBJ2-2; D is perhaps TRBD1 (5 bases). Trimming pared 7 bases from V and 4 bases from J, leaving 13 bases between. Germline V gives CDR1 SGHVS, CDR2 FQNEAQ. This CDR3 has 14 residues. CDR3 residues: CASTTTAFTGELFF. DNA for the CDR3: TGTGCCAGCACCACGACAGCCTTCACCGGGGAGCTGTTTTTT. Combining the CDR3 with reference TRBV7-8 and TRBJ2-2 gives the whole variable domain GAGVSQSPRYKVAKRGQDVALRCDPISGHVSLFWYQQALGQGPEFLTYFQNEAQLDKSGLPSDRFFAERPEGSVSTLKIQRTQQEDSAVYLCASTTTAFTGELFFGEGSRLTVL.

This clonotype showed up many times. The chain couples TRBV6-2 or TRBV6-3 to TRBJ2-3, with 9 bases that match TRBD2. CDR1 is MNHEY, CDR2 SVGEGT, per germline. The CDR3 totals 14 residues. J gave up 5 bases and V 7 bases, and 7 bases lay outside the gene matches. The CDR3 is CASNPGLAVDTQYF. As DNA, the CDR3 is TGTGCCAGCAACCCGGGACTAGCAGTAGATACGCAGTATTTT.

The chain carries TRBV5-8 and TRBJ2-7; TRBD2 matches at 9 bases. J gave up 7 bases and V 2 bases, and 10 bases lay outside the gene matches. CDR1 is SGHTS, CDR2 YDEGEE, per germline. The CDR3 extends over 15 amino acids. The CDR3 DNA reads TGTGCCAGCAGCTTAGGCCTAGCGGGGTCCAATGAGCAGTACTTC. Protein: CASSLGLAGSNEQYF.

The genes are TRBV5-1 and TRBJ2-5, with TRBD2 matching over 14 bases. The V segment lost 0 bases and the J segment 4 bases; nucleotides outside the gene matches: 2. Per the germline V gene, CDR1 is SGHRS and CDR2 is YFSETQ. CDR3 size: 16 residues. As DNA, the CDR3 is TGCGCCAGCAGCTTGGGGACTAGCGGGAGGTCAGAGACCCAGTACTTC. Amino acid sequence: CASSLGTSGRSETQYF.